This note documents a single T cell receptor beta chain sequence. The antigen remains undetermined. The PCR was carried out with 60 Vbeta primers and 13 Jbeta primers. Some clones are missing from TCRdb's copy, which holds only in-frame ones; the method was immunoSEQ multiplex PCR. In the table there are 95,000 to 120,000 clones, 67% of which are singletons. Trimming at V came to 5 bases and at J to 4 bases, leaving 3 bases not matched to a gene. This CDR3 region has 14 residues. The germline gives CDR1 SGHRS, CDR2 YFSETQ. The sample is drawn from a study of cytomegalovirus exposure and HLA in healthy donors. Study outcomes and limitations: Later, TCR association rates were found to vary by HLA locus, highest for DRB1 and lowest for HLA-C. It was approximately 160 TCR beta chains that were listed as cytomegalovirus-associated.

The sequence derives from a man aged 18 to 29 in good health and CMV-seropositive. The sequencing input was PBMCs. The gene calls are TRBV5-1 and TRBJ1-2, with TRBD1 identical over 12 bases. CDR3 DNA: TGCGCCAGCAGAGGGGACAGGGGGCTCTATGGCTACACCTTC. Translated: CASRGDRGLYGYTF.